The 30 T cell receptor beta chains given below trace back to one sample, sequenced in a study of high-grade serous ovarian cancer treatment subgroups. Tumor tissue was taken before any definitive surgery or chemotherapy was given. TCRdb's table, derived via immunoSEQ multiplex PCR, lists solely in-frame clones and lacks some. The repertoire holds approximately 5,000 clones, with roughly 72% as singletons. Source material: tumor tissue. The source of these receptors is a human donor with high-grade serous ovarian cancer.

V usage is TRBV7-2 and J usage is TRBJ2-7, with D perhaps TRBD1 (5 bases). CDR3 length: 13 residues. CDR1 is SGHTA and CDR2 is FQGNSA in the germline V gene. V lost 3 bases and J lost 2, with 8 bases in between. The CDR3 DNA sequence: TGTGCCAGCAGCTTTGGACATACCTACGAGCAGTACTTC. It encodes CASSFGHTYEQYF.

As concerns this clone: Given the absence of the conserved phenylalanine or tryptophan at the CDR3 end, a read error is likely. Because the CDR3's place on the DNA is in doubt, the DNA is left out and the CDR3 is given as listed by TCRdb. J is TRBJ2-3 and V is TRBV7-7; the table's D gene call, TRBD2, was not cross checked with the DNA. The CDR3 length is 11 residues, termini included. Germline values: CDR1 SSHAT, CDR2 FNYEAQ (reference sequence). The CDR3 loop reads CASSPLAGARP.

The table lists this clone with a count of one. The chain employs TRBV19 and TRBJ1-5, with 9 bases matching TRBD1. J lost 0 bases, V lost 3 bases, and 9 bases had no gene match. The length of the CDR3 is 18 residues. Germline V gene sequence: CDR1 LNHDA, CDR2 SQIVND (reference sequence). The DNA for the CDR3 is TGTGCCAGTAGTATCTGGGGACAGGGCGCTTATAGCAATCAGCCCCAGCATTTT. Protein: CASSIWGQGAYSNQPQHF. Full variable domain (missing parts from reference TRBV19 and TRBJ1-5): DGGITQSPKYLFRKEGQNVTLSCEQNLNHDAMYWYRQDPGQGLRLIYYSQIVNDFQKGDIAEGYSVSREKKESFPLTVTSAQKNPTAFYLCASSIWGQGAYSNQPQHFGDGTRLSIL.

This clone was counted between two and nine times. This chain joins TRBV10-3 and TRBJ1-6; a possible D gene is TRBD1 (5 bases). Germline lookup yields CDR1 ENHRY and CDR2 SYGVKD. The CDR3 is made up of 17 amino acids. V lost 3 bases and J lost 6, with 18 bases in between. The CDR3 DNA follows: TGTGCCATCAGTGACAGAGGGGTTTCTAAACGTAATTCACCCCTCCACTTT. Protein sequence: CAISDRGVSKRNSPLHF.

The gene calls are TRBV7-3 and TRBJ1-2; tentative D call: TRBD1 (5 bases). Trimming shortened V by 5 bases and J by 2 bases, and 15 bases separated the two germline ends. The CDR3 consists of 15 residues. Germline-derived CDR1 and CDR2 are SGHTA and FQGTGA. The CDR3 DNA reads as TGTGCCAGCAGCGTTACGGGACCGAAAAACTATGGCTACACCTTC. Translating gives CASSVTGPKNYGYTF.

This chain connects TRBV10-3 to TRBJ1-1, with D tentatively TRBD1 (5 bases). The CDR3 spans 13 residues. V was trimmed by 10 bases and J by 4 bases, leaving 16 bases between them. From germline, CDR1 is ENHRY and CDR2 SYGVKD. The chain's CDR3 is CASRHQGATEAFF. CDR3 in DNA: TGTGCCAGCAGACATCAGGGCGCCACTGAAGCTTTCTTT.

The genes are TRBV18 and TRBJ1-4; D gene ambiguous. Trimming pared 2 bases from V and 4 bases from J, leaving 5 bases between. Germline loops: CDR1 KGHSH, CDR2 LQKENI. The CDR3 covers 13 residues. For the CDR3, the DNA is TGTGCCAGCTCACCAGTCCATAATGAAAAACTGTTTTTT. This translates into CASSPVHNEKLFF. Full variable domain (missing parts from reference TRBV18 and TRBJ1-4): NAGVMQNPRHLVRRRGQEARLRCSPMKGHSHVYWYRQLPEEGLKFMVYLQKENIIDESGMPKERFSAEFPKEGPSILRIQQVVRGDSAAYFCASSPVHNEKLFFGSGTQLSVL.

This clone was recorded a few times. This chain links TRBV7-9 with TRBJ2-2; no reliable D call. Trimming took 4 bases from V and 0 from J, leaving 12 bases between them. The germline V gene has CDR1 SEHNR and CDR2 FQNEAQ (reference sequence). This CDR3 has 16 residues. CDR3 sequence: CASSSNTHPNTGELFF. The CDR3 DNA is TGTGCCAGCAGCTCAAACACGCATCCGAACACCGGGGAGCTGTTTTTT.

The rearrangement joins TRBV5-1 to TRBJ2-7, with D uncertain. V was shortened by 0 bases and J by 0 bases, with 7 bases between the two germline ends. Looked up from germline, CDR1 is SGHRS and CDR2 is YFSETQ. The CDR3 length is 14 residues. In DNA, the CDR3 is TGCGCCAGCAGCTTGGGGTGGGGCTCCTACGAGCAGTACTTC. This sequence encodes CASSLGWGSYEQYF.

The gene calls are TRBV5-1 and TRBJ1-2, with 9 bases aligning to TRBD1. The V segment lost 6 bases and the J segment 2 bases; nucleotides outside the gene matches: 8. The CDR3 totals 15 residues. In germline, CDR1 is SGHRS, CDR2 YFSETQ. The CDR3 coding sequence is TGCGCCAGCACCGGGACAGGGAGCTCCAACTATGGCTACACCTTC. Encoded protein: CASTGTGSSNYGYTF.

The chain employs TRBV29-1 and TRBJ1-1, with D perhaps matching TRBD1 (5 bases). The CDR3 has 14 amino acids. The germline gives CDR1 SQVTM, CDR2 ANQGSEA. V was clipped by 5 bases and J by 4 bases, with 17 bases between them. The chain's CDR3 is CSVPREWEGTEAFF. Written as DNA, the CDR3 is TGCAGCGTTCCCAGGGAGTGGGAAGGCACTGAAGCTTTCTTT.

The genes are TRBV6-1 and TRBJ1-2, with D uncertain. Per germline, CDR1 MNHNS and CDR2 SASEGT. The CDR3 has 15 amino acids. The ends were cut back, 4 bases at V and 4 bases at J, with 16 bases in the middle. The CDR3 reads CASSGSAASSYGYTF. CDR3 bases: TGTGCCAGCAGTGGGTCAGCGGCCAGCTCCTATGGCTACACCTTC.

The chain is built from TRBV18 and TRBJ2-4, with D perhaps assigned TRBD1 or TRBD2 (5 bases each). V gave up 1 base and J gave up 8 bases, with 15 bases separating them. Germline V gives CDR1 KGHSH, CDR2 LQKENI. This CDR3 has 15 amino acids. CDR3 in amino acids: CASSPRRGDGDIQYF. The CDR3, as DNA: TGTGCCAGCTCACCACGGCGAGGGGATGGGGACATTCAGTACTTC. The full variable domain, in which reference TRBV18 and TRBJ2-4 provide the parts outside the CDR3, is NAGVMQNPRHLVRRRGQEARLRCSPMKGHSHVYWYRQLPEEGLKFMVYLQKENIIDESGMPKERFSAEFPKEGPSILRIQQVVRGDSAAYFCASSPRRGDGDIQYFGAGTRLSVL.

This CDR3 reads CASSYQGSGYTF. CDR3 in DNA: TGTGCCAGCAGTTACCAGGGATCGGGCTACACCTTC. V is TRBV6-5 and J is TRBJ1-2, with D maybe TRBD1 (5 bases). This CDR3 comprises 12 residues. The germline V gene has CDR1 MNHEY and CDR2 SVGAGI. With 2 bases removed from V and 8 bases from J, the gap between germline ends came to 9 bases.

This clone was found once. The chain couples TRBV7-9 to TRBJ1-1; 9 bases align to TRBD1. Losses at the gene ends were 2 bases for V and 12 bases for J; bases not matched to a gene: 7. CDR3 length: 13 residues. From germline, CDR1 is SEHNR and CDR2 FQNEAQ (reference sequence). CDR3 sequence reads: CASSLNSGTGTFF. As DNA, the CDR3 is TGTGCCAGCAGCTTAAACTCCGGGACAGGGACTTTCTTT.

The CDR3 protein is CASAGTDGNTIYF. Written as DNA, the CDR3 is TGTGCCAGTGCTGGGACAGACGGAAACACCATATATTTT. The V and J genes are TRBV6-5 and TRBJ1-3; the match to TRBD1 covers 7 bases. J gave up 4 bases and V 9 bases, and 6 bases lay outside the gene matches. This CDR3 comprises 13 residues. Germline V CDR1 and CDR2: MNHEY, SVGAGI.

The chain combines TRBV6-4 with TRBJ2-1; TRBD1 agrees at 7 bases. Germline CDR1 is MRHNA and CDR2 is SNTAGT. V shed 4 bases, J shed 10 bases, and the junction held 7 bases outside the gene matches. The CDR3 sequence is 13 residues long. CDR3 region: CASSVDREREQFF. The CDR3 nucleotides are TGTGCCAGCAGTGTAGACAGGGAGCGCGAGCAGTTCTTC.

The chain links TRBV28 to TRBJ1-2, with a tentative D call TRBD1 (6 bases). Deletions cut 5 bases from V and 10 bases from J, with 17 bases between. The CDR3 extends over 13 amino acids. Germline CDR1 MDHEN, CDR2 SYDVKM. CDR3 residues: CASSAGTGGDYTF. In DNA, the CDR3 is TGTGCCAGCAGTGCGGGGACGGGGGGCGACTACACCTTC.

This sequence joins TRBV7-9 and TRBJ1-4; D perhaps matches TRBD1 (6 bases). V lost 5 bases and J lost 5, with 21 bases in between. The CDR3 sequence is 17 residues long. Germline assignment: CDR1 SEHNR and CDR2 FQNEAQ (reference sequence). CDR3 residues: CASSLGGQAVGNEKLFF. The DNA of the CDR3 is TGTGCCAGCAGCCTGGGGGGGCAGGCTGTTGGCAATGAAAAACTGTTTTTT.

This clone has a handful of counts. V and J are TRBV7-8 and TRBJ1-6; no clear D gene. The germline V gene has CDR1 SGHVS and CDR2 FQNEAQ. V lost 0 bases and J 7 bases, leaving 10 bases between the germline ends. The CDR3 has 15 amino acids. This CDR3 reads CASSLANSGNSPLHF. CDR3 nucleotides: TGTGCCAGCAGCTTAGCCAACAGCGGGAATTCACCCCTCCACTTT.

The count of this clone is one. The CDR3 loop is CASSLDTGGGRYEQYF. The CDR3, as DNA: TGCGCCAGCAGCTTGGACACAGGGGGCGGCAGGTACGAGCAGTACTTC. The chain joins TRBV5-1 to TRBJ2-7, with 9 positions matching TRBD1. Trimming removed 0 bases from V and 4 bases from J; junction bases left unmatched: 8. The germline CDR1 and CDR2 sequences are SGHRS and YFSETQ. The CDR3 length is 16 residues.

The rearrangement joins TRBV18 to TRBJ1-2; TRBD1 aligns across 9 bases. The CDR3 has 14 residues. Trimming at V came to 6 bases and at J to 6 bases, leaving 8 bases not matched to a gene. Germline V gene sequence: CDR1 KGHSH, CDR2 LQKENI. This CDR3 is CASSLGTGTNGYTF. The CDR3 DNA follows: TGTGCCAGCTCCCTGGGGACAGGGACGAATGGCTACACCTTC. The full variable domain, its missing parts supplied by reference TRBV18 and TRBJ1-2, is NAGVMQNPRHLVRRRGQEARLRCSPMKGHSHVYWYRQLPEEGLKFMVYLQKENIIDESGMPKERFSAEFPKEGPSILRIQQVVRGDSAAYFCASSLGTGTNGYTFGSGTRLTVV.

The chain employs TRBV4-3 and TRBJ1-1; D not resolved. Germline CDR1 is LGHNA and CDR2 is YSLEER. CDR3 length: 16 amino acids. The V gene lost 3 bases and the J gene lost 0 bases, with 14 bases spanning the gap. In DNA, the CDR3 is TGCGCCAGCAGCCAGGGGTCCGGGCTAATGAACACTGAAGCTTTCTTT. As protein: CASSQGSGLMNTEAFF.

This rearrangement joins TRBV5-4 to TRBJ2-7; D remains unclear. The CDR3 length is 13 residues. Germline loops: CDR1 SGHNT, CDR2 YYREEE (reference sequence). Trimming shortened V by 0 bases and J by 3 bases, and 7 bases separated the two germline ends. The CDR3: CASSLGRYYEQYF. CDR3 DNA: TGTGCCAGCAGCTTGGGCAGATACTACGAGCAGTACTTC.

The V and J genes are TRBV6-6 and TRBJ1-1; 10 positions match TRBD1. V was clipped by 5 bases and J by 6 bases; unmatched bases: 6. This CDR3 has 14 residues. From germline, CDR1 is MNHNY and CDR2 SVGAGI (reference sequence). Written as DNA, the CDR3 is TGTGCCAGCAGTGCCGGGACAGGGGTCCCTGAAGCTTTCTTT. This gives the protein CASSAGTGVPEAFF.

V is TRBV19 and J is TRBJ2-5, with TRBD1 matching 9 bases. The closer fit of TRBJ2-7 to the DNA end suggests the J call may be wrong. Germline CDR1 LNHDA, CDR2 SQIVND (reference sequence). The CDR3 contains 14 residues. CDR3 bases: TGTGCCAGTACCCCGGGACAGGGTTACTACGAGCAGTACTTC. This gives the protein CASTPGQGYYEQYF.

The chain is built from TRBV2 and TRBJ1-2; D not certain. V was shortened by 10 bases and J by 2 bases, with 20 bases between the two germline ends. Germline-derived CDR1 and CDR2 are SNHLY and FYNNEI. The CDR3 length is 15 residues. The CDR3 is CATKWSGHANYGYTF. CDR3 DNA: TGTGCCACCAAATGGTCCGGGCACGCGAACTATGGCTACACCTTC.

The chain uses TRBV7-8 and TRBJ2-7; D call uncertain. V gave up 1 base and J gave up 2 bases, with 3 bases separating them. This CDR3 has 12 residues. Per the germline V gene, CDR1 is SGHVS and CDR2 is FQNEAQ. The CDR3 reads CASSLGAYEQYF. The CDR3 coding sequence is TGTGCCAGCAGCTTAGGAGCCTACGAGCAGTACTTC.

This clone was found a few times. The CDR3 bases are TGTGCCAGCAGACCACAGCCGAACACTGAAGCTTTCTTT. This encodes CASRPQPNTEAFF. The rearrangement links TRBV7-2 to TRBJ1-1, with D hard to call. V was pared by 6 bases and J by 1 base, with 9 bases between. The germline gives CDR1 SGHTA, CDR2 FQGNSA. The CDR3 runs to 13 residues.

V and J are TRBV11-2 and TRBJ1-1; tentatively, D is TRBD1 (6 bases). CDR3 length: 13 residues. Germline lookup yields CDR1 SGHAT and CDR2 FQNNGV. V lost 4 bases and J lost 6, with 12 bases in between. The DNA for the CDR3 is TGTGCCAGCAGCTCTCAGGGGTTCGCTGAAGCTTTCTTT. This sequence encodes CASSSQGFAEAFF.